The rows below give T cell receptor beta chains drawn from one sample of a study of T cell responses to AZD1222 COVID-19 vaccine. Data came from immunoSEQ multiplex PCR; TCRdb stores just in-frame clones and leaves some out. Of 250,000 to 300,000 clones in the sample, roughly 93% were seen once. The material sequenced was peripheral blood, taken 28 days after the second AZD1222 dose. These TCRs come from an adult who received the AZD1222 COVID-19 vaccine. Each CDR3 is given with its conserved first and last residue. A D gene is named only where the DNA matches it firmly. Only part of the rows carry a size: once, few, many, or a class if the clone is expanded.

j_call v_call d_call clone_size cdr3_nt cdr3_aa
TRBJ2-7 TRBV7-3 . . TGTGCCAGCAGCTTAGGGGGGACCTACGAGCAGTACTTC CASSLGGTYEQYF
TRBJ2-3 TRBV5-5 . . TGTGCCAGCAGCCGTTGGCCCTCCCCAAGCACAGATACGCAGTATTTT CASSRWPSPSTDTQYF
TRBJ1-1 TRBV19 . . TGTGCCAGTAGCCCGGGAGTTATGAACACTGAAGCTTTCTTT CASSPGVMNTEAFF
TRBJ2-2 TRBV3-1/TRBV3-2 TRBD2 . TGTGCCAGCAGCCAAATCAGACTAGCGGGAGACACCGGGGAGCTGTTTTTT CASSQIRLAGDTGELFF
TRBJ1-5 TRBV5-4 . . TGTGCCAGCAGCTTGGGGGGCCACGCCAGCAATCAGCCCCAGCATTTT CASSLGGHASNQPQHF
TRBJ1-5 TRBV7-2 TRBD1 . TGTGCCAGCAGCACCCGGACAGGGACCAATCAGCCCCAGCATTTT CASSTRTGTNQPQHF
TRBJ2-3 TRBV4-1 TRBD2 . TGCGCCAGCAGCCAAGATACGAGCGGGGGGGCAGATACGCAGTATTTT CASSQDTSGGADTQYF
TRBJ1-6 TRBV5-4 TRBD1 . TGTGCCAGCAGCGCCAAAACCAAGGGGGCTAATTCACCCCTCCACTTT CASSAKTKGANSPLHF
TRBJ2-7 TRBV7-2 . . TGTGCCAGCAGCTTTACTACGGGAGACAGCTACGAGCAGTACTTC CASSFTTGDSYEQYF
TRBJ2-6 TRBV9 . . TGTGCCAGCATTTCTGGGGCCAACGTCCTGACTTTC CASISGANVLTF
TRBJ1-1 TRBV6-5 . . TGTGCCAGCAGAATTACAGGGAACACTGAAGCTTTCTTT CASRITGNTEAFF
TRBJ1-1 TRBV6-5 . few TGTGCCAGCAGTCCCCCCGACAGTATGAACACTGAAGCTTTCTTT CASSPPDSMNTEAFF
TRBJ1-1 TRBV28 . . TGTGCCAGCAGTAACCACCAGGAGAACACTGAAGCTTTCTTT CASSNHQENTEAFF
TRBJ2-1 TRBV5-1 . . TGCGCCAGCAGCCGCGGAGACATAGCTGAGCAGTTCTTC CASSRGDIAEQFF
TRBJ2-2 TRBV2 . few TGTGCCAGCACCGAAAGGGCTGGGGGCACCGGGGAGCTGTTTTTT CASTERAGGTGELFF
TRBJ2-2 TRBV6-6 . once TGTGCCAGCAGTTTGAGGGGGGTGAGAACCGGGGAGCTGTTTTTT CASSLRGVRTGELFF
TRBJ2-2 TRBV4-1 TRBD1 . TGCGCCAGCAGCCTTCCGGGACAGGCGAGGGGGGAGCTGTTTTTT CASSLPGQARGELFF
TRBJ1-4 TRBV2 . once TGTGCCAGCAGCCCCCGATTTGGGGGTGAAAAACTGTTTTTT CASSPRFGGEKLFF
TRBJ2-5 TRBV28 TRBD2 . TGTGCCAGCAGTTTCGCTAGCGGGAGGGGAGAGACCCAGTACTTC CASSFASGRGETQYF
TRBJ1-2 TRBV5-4 TRBD1 . TGTGCCAGCAGCACGGGACAGGGCGTACGCTATGGCTACACCTTC CASSTGQGVRYGYTF
TRBJ1-2 TRBV5-1 . . TGCGCCAGCAGCTCCGGAACCGGAGAGAGTTATGGCTACACCTTC CASSSGTGESYGYTF
TRBJ2-3 TRBV27 TRBD2 once TGTGCCAGCAGTTTATCGATCTTGACGACTAGCGGGGGGGTCACAGATACGCAGTATTTT CASSLSILTTSGGVTDTQYF
TRBJ2-7 TRBV11-2 . . TGTGCCAGCAATCCCACCGTGAACGAGCAGTACTTC CASNPTVNEQYF
TRBJ2-7 TRBV6-5 . . TGTGCCAGCAGCAGTCGGGTCTCGAGCGAGCAGTACTTC CASSSRVSSEQYF
TRBJ2-5 TRBV29-1 . . TGCAGCGTCGACGGACAGCAAGAGACCCAGTACTTC CSVDGQQETQYF
TRBJ1-4 TRBV11-2 TRBD1 . TGTGCCAGCAGCCGATTCCCGGGACAGTTGGGTGAAAAACTGTTTTTT CASSRFPGQLGEKLFF
TRBJ1-6 TRBV2 . . TGTGCCAGCAGTCCCGGAGGACTTGGGAATTCACCCCTCCACTTT CASSPGGLGNSPLHF
TRBJ2-1 TRBV11-3 TRBD2 once TGTGCCAGCAGCTTCTCTGGGACTAGCGGGAGGAATGAGCAGTTCTTC CASSFSGTSGRNEQFF
TRBJ2-7 TRBV27 . . TGTGCCAGCAGTTTACAACAGTTCTACGAGCAGTACTTC CASSLQQFYEQYF
TRBJ1-1 TRBV2 . . TGTGCCAGCCAGTTGGGGGTGGGCACTGAAGCTTTCTTT CASQLGVGTEAFF
TRBJ1-3 TRBV4-3 . . TGCGCCAGCAGCCAATCCCGGGGGATGAGCTCTGGAAACACCATATATTTT CASSQSRGMSSGNTIYF
TRBJ2-2 TRBV24-1 . . TGTGCCACCAGTGATCCCGGTGGGCAGGGGAGGTTCGCGCACACCGGGGAGCTGTTTTTT CATSDPGGQGRFAHTGELFF
TRBJ2-3 TRBV24-1 . once TGTGCCACCAGTGAAGGAATAGATACGCAGTATTTT CATSEGIDTQYF
TRBJ1-2 TRBV7-2 TRBD1 once TGTGCCAGCAGCCAGGACAGGGGGCTGGATGGCTACACCTTC CASSQDRGLDGYTF
TRBJ2-7 TRBV18 TRBD2 . TGTGCCAGCTCCCGGCGGGAGGCCCCCTACGAGCAGTACTTC CASSRREAPYEQYF
TRBJ2-1 TRBV5-1 TRBD2 . TGCGCCAGCAGCTTTCCTACCCTTAGCGGGAGTGACAATGAGCAGTTCTTC CASSFPTLSGSDNEQFF